This T cell receptor (beta chain) was identified in a study of blood T cells in healthy people across ages. About the study: Capture via template switching afforded approximately one barcoded beta molecule per two T cells. Whole-study findings and limits: Both higher diversity and more naive CD4+ cells marked long-lived donors when set against aged donors.

CDR3 length equals 16 residues. Germline V lookup: CDR1 LGHNA, CDR2 YSLEER. The V and J ends lost 0 bases and 5 bases, in that order; junction bases with no gene match: 9. Each donor supplied roughly 10 milliliters of peripheral blood. Primers used in a second PCR of about 6 to 11 cycles were a sample-barcoded 5' primer and a J-beta primer mix. TCRdb called the 5' RACE reads again in MiXCR, with one record for every CDR3 protein. Of around 710,000 distinct CDR3 sequences detected, 35% to 45% appear once; the ten largest clones hold less than 25%. A word on this clonotype: Its specificity is not known.

V usage is TRBV4-3 and J usage is TRBJ2-5; TRBD1 agrees at 7 bases. The source of this sequence is a woman aged 60-70 years in good health. The sample comprised blood. The CDR3 DNA follows: TGCGCCAGCAGCCAAGATAGAAACAGGGGTGACGAGACCCAGTACTTC. Protein product: CASSQDRNRGDETQYF.